This TCR beta chain was identified during a study of CXCR3-negative and CXCR3-positive naive CD8 T cells. Comment on this clonotype: No antigen is known for it.

Germline V CDR1 and CDR2: MNHEY, SVGAGI. There are 14 residues in the CDR3. Whole-study findings and limits: After cryopreservation, expression of CXCR3 was partially reduced, and most assays were run with fresh PBMCs. Both naive subsets showed comparably high diversity, and memory CD8+ cells showed much lower diversity. TRB CDR3 properties were used to infer TCR strength, and surface CD5 was comparable between naive subsets.

5' RACE with UMI labels generated the TRB cDNA libraries. Reanalyzing the 5' RACE reads, TCRdb keeps one entry per CDR3 protein, without DNA. The sample totals 50,000 to 60,000 distinct CDR3 sequences. Sequenced input: naive CXCR3- CD8+ T cells from blood. The sample's subset: CD45RO-CCR7+CD27+CD95- naive CD8+ T cells lacking CXCR3 (TNR3-). This receptor was obtained from a human donor in good health. Some clones in this sample may be carry-over from other donors' samples. This chain links TRBV6-5 with TRBJ2-7; TCRdb names TRBD2, which stays unverified in the absence of DNA. This CDR3 is CASSFGGSGYEQYF.